Below, 26 T cell receptor beta chains from the same sample are listed, as sequenced in a study of blood T cells in healthy people across ages. PCR was performed a second time for about 7 to 11 cycles using a sample-barcoded 5' primer and a J-beta primer mix. TCRdb recomputed calls from the 5' RACE reads with MiXCR, one row per CDR3 protein. This sample has roughly 650,000 distinct CDR3 sequences; roughly 30% occur once, and the top ten carry over 15%. Sample: blood. All receptors come from a woman over 75 in good health.

In its sample, this clonotype was seen many times. This chain connects TRBV20-1 to TRBJ2-7, with 11 bases identical to TRBD2. The CDR3 is 15 residues long. Germline V gene lookup returns CDR1 DFQATT and CDR2 SNEGSKA (reference sequence). V lost 5 bases to trimming and J lost 3 bases; unmatched junction nucleotides: 9. DNA for the CDR3: TGCAGTGCTGAAGGGCTAGCGGGGGGCGGCTACGAGCAGTACTTC. Amino acid sequence: CSAEGLAGGGYEQYF.

This clonotype came up many times. The chain is built from TRBV9 and TRBJ2-1, with TRBD2 as a possible D gene (6 bases). Germline CDR1 SGDLS, CDR2 YYNGEE. CDR3 size: 16 residues. Trimming took off 2 bases at V and 2 bases at J, with 14 bases between the two ends. The CDR3 is CASSVDGSGTYNEQFF. The CDR3 nucleotides read TGTGCCAGCAGCGTCGATGGTAGCGGAACCTACAATGAGCAGTTCTTC.

This chain links TRBV12-3 or TRBV12-4 with TRBJ1-1; D unresolved. The CDR3 length is 13 residues. V was trimmed by 4 bases and J by 1 base, leaving 7 bases between them. The CDR3 loop reads CASSYQENTEAFF. In DNA, the CDR3 is TGTGCCAGCAGTTACCAGGAGAACACTGAAGCTTTCTTT.

Of note for this clonotype: A much larger clone differs by one base, so this may be a read error. The V and J genes are TRBV12-5 and TRBJ2-1, with D perhaps being TRBD1 or TRBD2 (5 bases each). Germline V gives CDR1 LGHNT, CDR2 FRNRAP. The V end was cut by 1 base, the J end by 8 bases, with 15 bases between. The CDR3 runs 15 residues. The DNA of the CDR3 is TGTGCTAGTGGTTTGGAGCAGGGTTTGGGGGATGAGCAGTTCTTC. Amino acids: CASGLEQGLGDEQFF.

This sequence joins TRBV7-3 and TRBJ2-2, with 7 bases lining up with TRBD1. V was clipped by 4 bases and J by 6 bases; unmatched bases: 5. Germline V gene lookup returns CDR1 SGHTA and CDR2 FQGTGA. The CDR3 contains 14 residues. CDR3 sequence: CASSSQGNPGELFF. CDR3 bases: TGTGCCAGCAGCTCACAGGGGAATCCCGGGGAGCTGTTTTTT.

This clonotype was detected only once. The rearrangement links TRBV20-1 to TRBJ1-2, with TRBD1 matching over 9 bases. The length of the CDR3 is 15 residues. V lost 5 bases, J lost 8 bases, and 15 bases stayed unmatched. Looked up from germline, CDR1 is DFQATT and CDR2 is SNEGSKA (reference sequence). CDR3 in amino acids: CSALPGQGPRRGYTF. In DNA form, the CDR3 reads TGCAGTGCTTTACCGGGACAGGGCCCGCGTAGGGGCTACACCTTC.

The chain employs TRBV27 and TRBJ2-3, with D perhaps TRBD1 (5 bases). Trimming stripped 8 bases from V and 8 bases from J, with 11 bases between. The CDR3 totals 11 residues. The germline V gene encodes CDR1 MNHEY and CDR2 SMNVEV (reference sequence). CDR3 sequence reads: CASGAWPTQYF. CDR3 coding DNA: TGTGCCAGCGGGGCATGGCCTACGCAGTATTTT.

This rearrangement joins TRBV7-9 to TRBJ1-4; D uncertain. V was cut by 2 bases and J by 5 bases, with 9 bases left in between. The CDR3 has 14 amino acids. The V gene's germline CDR1 is SEHNR and CDR2 FQNEAQ (reference sequence). CDR3: CASSLWAENEKLFF. The CDR3 region has the DNA TGTGCCAGCAGCTTATGGGCAGAAAATGAAAAACTGTTTTTT. Full variable domain (rest looked up from reference TRBV7-9 and TRBJ1-4): DTGVSQNPRHKITKRGQNVTFRCDPISEHNRLYWYRQTLGQGPEFLTYFQNEAQLEKSRLLSDRFSAERPKGSFSTLEIQRTEQGDSAMYLCASSLWAENEKLFFGSGTQLSVL.

In nucleotides, the CDR3 is TGCAGTGCTAGAGGAGGGCAGGAAAAGACCCAGTACTTC. Translating it yields CSARGGQEKTQYF. This chain links TRBV20-1 with TRBJ2-4; D is possibly TRBD2 (5 bases). The tail of the sequence fits TRBJ2-5 better, so the J call may be wrong. Germline CDR1 reads DFQATT; CDR2 reads SNEGSKA (reference sequence). The length of the CDR3 is 13 residues.

V is TRBV18 and J is TRBJ1-1, with TRBD1 matching over 8 bases. This CDR3 is built from 17 residues. Germline trimming cut 0 bases from V and 6 bases from J; bases unmatched to any gene: 12. In germline, CDR1 is KGHSH, CDR2 LQKENI. The CDR3 protein is CASSPPATGVRTAEAFF. For the CDR3, the DNA is TGTGCCAGCTCACCACCAGCGACAGGGGTTAGGACCGCTGAAGCTTTCTTT.

CDR3 coding DNA: TGTGCCAGCACCCCGGGTTTGGGGACAGATACGCAGTATTTT. Encoded protein: CASTPGLGTDTQYF. The chain couples TRBV12-3 or TRBV12-4 to TRBJ2-3; D call uncertain. The germline V and J ends were trimmed by 7 bases and 3 bases, with 14 bases remaining between them. The CDR3 consists of 14 residues.

The V call is TRBV27, the J call TRBJ1-2, with 8 bases aligning to TRBD1. The CDR3 consists of 14 residues. J lost 4 bases, V lost 9 bases, and 10 bases had no gene match. The germline gives CDR1 MNHEY, CDR2 SMNVEV (reference sequence). The CDR3 protein is CASRGTGDRYGYTF. In DNA form, the CDR3 reads TGTGCCAGTCGGGGGACAGGCGATCGCTATGGCTACACCTTC.

This clonotype was observed a handful of times. Just one base apart from a much larger clone, this may be a read error. V usage is TRBV12-3 or TRBV12-4 and J usage is TRBJ2-5; TRBD1 aligns across 7 bases. Matching the DNA end better, TRBJ2-7 makes the J call doubtful. This CDR3 contains 13 residues. The CDR3 here is CASSGTARGEQYF. The DNA for the CDR3 is TGTGCCAGCAGTGGGACAGCCCGGGGCGAGCAGTACTTC.

A word on this clonotype: This may be a read error: a much more frequent sequence differs by one nucleotide. This chain connects TRBV18 to TRBJ1-2, with D hard to call. The CDR3 is 11 residues long. Germline CDR1 is KGHSH and CDR2 is LQKENI. CDR3 nucleotides: TGTGCCAGCTCTCCGGCTGTTGGCTACATCTTC. It is translated as CASSPAVGYIF.

Note on this clonotype: One base away lies a much larger clone, so this may be a sequencing read error. The CDR3 coding sequence is TGTGCCAGCAGTGAACCGGGACCAATCTACGAGCAGTACTTC. It is translated as CASSEPGPIYEQYF. This sequence joins TRBV25-1 and TRBJ2-7; D possibly matches TRBD1 or TRBD2 (5 bases each). Germline loops: CDR1 MGHDK, CDR2 SYGVNS. The V end lost 2 bases, the J end lost 3 bases, and 11 bases lay between the germline ends. This CDR3 spans 14 amino acids.

This chain connects TRBV29-1 to TRBJ2-5; TRBD1 matches at 10 bases. This CDR3 is built from 14 residues. V lost 2 bases and J lost 4; bases outside the gene matches: 4. Germline V gene data show CDR1 as SQVTM and CDR2 as ANQGSEA. The CDR3 sequence is CSVEPWTGGETQYF. The CDR3 coding sequence is TGCAGCGTTGAACCATGGACAGGGGGAGAGACCCAGTACTTC.

In DNA, the CDR3 is TGTGCCAGCAGCCCCCCGAGTCGGGGGTTCAACACTGAAGCTTTCTTT. Its translation is CASSPPSRGFNTEAFF. The chain employs TRBV7-8 and TRBJ1-1, with TRBD1 as a possible D gene (5 bases). Between the trimmed V and J ends, which lost 5 bases and 2 bases, there was a span of 18 bases. CDR1 and CDR2 from the germline V gene are SGHVS and FQNEAQ. The CDR3 contains 16 residues.

The table lists this clonotype with many counts. V is TRBV5-4 and J is TRBJ2-7; the D gene is possibly TRBD1 (7 bases). Germline loops: CDR1 SGHNT, CDR2 YYREEE (reference sequence). Between the trimmed V and J ends, which lost 3 bases and 3 bases, there was a span of 16 bases. This CDR3 region has 15 residues. The CDR3 loop reads CASSSAGQQDYEQYF. The CDR3 DNA reads as TGTGCCAGCAGCTCGGCGGGACAGCAAGACTACGAGCAGTACTTC. The whole variable domain, filled in from reference TRBV5-4 and TRBJ2-7, reads ETGVTQSPTHLIKTRGQQVTLRCSSQSGHNTVSWYQQALGQGPQFIFQYYREEENGRGNFPPRFSGLQFPNYSSELNVNALELDDSALYLCASSSAGQQDYEQYFGPGTRLTVT.

Comments on this clonotype: A much larger clone differs by one base, so this may be a read error. J is TRBJ2-5 and V is TRBV5-1, with 7 nucleotides matching TRBD1. V was pared by 0 bases and J by 11 bases, with 13 bases of the junction left unmatched. The V gene's germline CDR1 is SGHRS and CDR2 YFSETQ. The CDR3 spans 15 residues. CDR3 sequence reads: CASSLDSTGYNEQYF. In nucleotides, the CDR3 is TGCGCCAGCAGCTTGGATTCGACAGGGTACAATGAGCAGTACTTC.

In this sample, this clonotype turned up once. A read error is possible here, since a much larger clone lies one base away. This chain uses TRBV7-9 with TRBJ2-7; 8 bases are shared with TRBD1. Trimming took 5 bases from V and 7 from J; bases not matched to a gene: 10. Germline V CDR1 and CDR2: SEHNR, FQNEAQ (reference sequence). The CDR3 length is 14 residues. For the CDR3, the DNA is TGTGCCAGCAGCATTGACAGGGGAAGGGGAGAGCAGTACTTC. The encoded protein is CASSIDRGRGEQYF.

This clonotype turned up a few times. A much larger clone is a single base away; this may be a read error. V gene TRBV6-2 or TRBV6-3 combines with J gene TRBJ2-7; D gene uncertain. Germline CDR1 and CDR2: MNHEY and SVGEGT. CDR3 size: 11 residues. Trimming took off 6 bases at V and 3 bases at J, with 6 bases between the two ends. The CDR3 bases are TGTGCCAGCAGAGGTGGCTACGAGCAGTACTTC. Protein product: CASRGGYEQYF.

The gene calls are TRBV7-2 and TRBJ2-2; 9 bases agree with TRBD2. The germline CDR1 and CDR2 sequences are SGHTA and FQGNSA. The CDR3 contains 18 residues. V lost 1 base to trimming and J lost 0 bases; unmatched junction nucleotides: 6. The chain's CDR3 is CASSLVGSGGSNTGELFF. CDR3 DNA sequence: TGTGCCAGCAGCTTAGTTGGTAGCGGGGGCTCGAACACCGGGGAGCTGTTTTTT.

Note on this clonotype: This may be a read error, as it is one base from a much larger clone. The chain couples TRBV10-3 to TRBJ1-5; 10 bases map to TRBD1. The CDR3 is 14 residues long. CDR1 ENHRY and CDR2 SYGVKD come from the germline V gene. The CDR3 reads CAIRGTGDHQPRHF. The CDR3 region has the DNA TGTGCCATCAGGGGGACAGGGGACCATCAGCCCCGGCATTTT.

Comment on this clonotype: One end of the junction does not line up with germline, which may come from a read error. This chain joins TRBV11-2 and TRBJ1-2; a weak D match, TRBD1 (6 bases). CDR3 length: 17 residues. The germline V gene encodes CDR1 SGHAT and CDR2 FQNNGV. The CDR3 here is CACSSPGGRVLDYGYTF. DNA for the CDR3: TGTGCCTGCAGCTCGCCCGGGGGCCGGGTGTTGGACTATGGCTACACCTTC.

The gene calls are TRBV7-2 and TRBJ2-5, with D tentatively TRBD1 (5 bases). The CDR3 is 13 amino acids. Germline values: CDR1 SGHTA, CDR2 FQGNSA. V was pared by 5 bases and J by 3 bases, with 10 bases between. The CDR3 region has the DNA TGTGCCAGCAGCCCCTCCAGGGAAGAGACCCAGTACTTC. Translated, it gives CASSPSREETQYF.

Many counts were recorded for this clonotype. This sequence joins TRBV20-1 and TRBJ2-3, with D hard to call. CDR3 length equals 13 residues. Trimming took off 4 bases at V and 2 bases at J, with 10 bases between the two ends. Germline V gene data show CDR1 as DFQATT and CDR2 as SNEGSKA (reference sequence). In nucleotides, the CDR3 is TGCAGTGCTACCAAAGACAACACAGATACGCAGTATTTT. Amino acids: CSATKDNTDTQYF.